Listed here are 26 T cell receptor beta chains from one sample, sequenced in a study of CD8 T cells in Susac syndrome. The RNA input was roughly 0.45 to 1 ug, and it was reverse transcribed with random hexamers. MiXCR, applied by TCRdb to the immunoSEQ multiplex PCR reads, yields one record per CDR3 protein. The data hold about 90,000 distinct CDR3 sequences, with roughly 91% observed a single time. The source material was CD8+ T cells from PBMCs. These receptors were collected from a human donor in good health.

The rearrangement uses TRBV12-3 or TRBV12-4 and TRBJ2-4; the D gene is possibly TRBD1 (5 bases). Trimming left V 3 bases short and J 7 bases short, with 10 bases between. The CDR3 contains 13 residues. CDR3 bases: TGTGCCAGCAGTTTGAGTAGGGGTAACATTCAGTACTTC. This codes for CASSLSRGNIQYF.

This clonotype was detected a few times. This chain uses TRBV6-2 or TRBV6-3 with TRBJ2-5, with 11 nucleotides matching TRBD2. Germline values: CDR1 MNHEY, CDR2 SVGEGT. Trimming removed 10 bases from V and 5 bases from J; junction bases left unmatched: 6. CDR3 size: 13 residues. The CDR3 coding sequence is TGTGCCACTGGCGCTAGCGGGGGGGAGACCCAGTACTTC. As protein: CATGASGGETQYF.

This clonotype was observed once. The rearrangement uses TRBV27 and TRBJ2-7; a possible D gene is TRBD2 (6 bases). The germline gives CDR1 MNHEY, CDR2 SMNVEV (reference sequence). This CDR3 comprises 13 residues. Trimming shortened V by 3 bases and J by 5 bases, and 11 bases separated the two germline ends. The CDR3 spells CASSLPGRNEQYF. Written as DNA, the CDR3 is TGTGCCAGCAGTTTGCCGGGGAGGAACGAGCAGTACTTC.

This clonotype has only one observation. V and J are TRBV7-9 and TRBJ1-1; unclear D gene. This CDR3 is 13 amino acids long. Germline loops: CDR1 SEHNR, CDR2 FQNEAQ (reference sequence). Trimming took 2 bases from V and 8 from J, leaving 12 bases between them. DNA of the CDR3: TGTGCCAGCAGCTTACTGGGGAGGGAGGAAGCTTTCTTT. This translates into CASSLLGREEAFF.

J is TRBJ2-5 and V is TRBV12-3 or TRBV12-4; TRBD1 is a possible D gene (5 bases). The CDR3 runs to 13 residues. V lost 2 bases, J lost 5 bases, and 9 bases lay in between. The CDR3 protein is CASSLPGRETQYF. The CDR3 nucleotides are TGTGCCAGCAGTTTACCAGGGCGGGAGACCCAGTACTTC.

The chain couples TRBV2 to TRBJ2-7; D is possibly TRBD1 or TRBD2 (5 bases each). V was trimmed by 4 bases and J by 6 bases, leaving 16 bases between them. This CDR3 comprises 14 residues. Germline V CDR1 and CDR2: SNHLY, FYNNEI. The CDR3 here is CASSGAGLGGEQYF. CDR3 coding DNA: TGTGCCAGCAGTGGGGCCGGGCTTGGGGGCGAGCAGTACTTC.

V usage is TRBV5-1 and J usage is TRBJ2-1; 8 bases match TRBD2. This CDR3 has 14 amino acids. Germline V CDR1 and CDR2: SGHRS, YFSETQ. Losses at the gene ends were 3 bases for V and 8 bases for J; bases not matched to a gene: 7. The CDR3, as DNA: TGCGCCAGCAGCTCAGGGACTAGTAGGCATGAGCAGTTCTTC. As protein: CASSSGTSRHEQFF.

The rearrangement uses TRBV7-9 and TRBJ1-2; TRBD1 might be the D (6 bases). This CDR3 spans 13 amino acids. V lost 4 bases and J 6 bases, leaving 12 bases between the germline ends. The V gene's germline CDR1 is SEHNR and CDR2 FQNEAQ (reference sequence). The CDR3 sequence: CASSSFTGNGYTF. CDR3 in DNA: TGTGCCAGCAGCTCGTTTACAGGGAATGGCTACACCTTC.

The chain links TRBV5-1 to TRBJ1-1, with D uncertain. CDR1 and CDR2 (germline): SGHRS, YFSETQ. The CDR3 is 14 amino acids. The V end was cut by 1 base, the J end by 4 bases, with 11 bases between. The CDR3 spells CASSLSGRSTEAFF. CDR3 nucleotide sequence: TGCGCCAGCAGCTTGTCCGGGAGGAGCACTGAAGCTTTCTTT.

This sequence joins TRBV7-9 and TRBJ1-2; D might be TRBD1 (5 bases). CDR1 and CDR2 from the germline V gene are SEHNR and FQNEAQ (reference sequence). This CDR3 has 13 residues. V lost 7 bases, J lost 4 bases, and 13 bases lay in between. Here the CDR3 reads CASTLGAVYGYTF. CDR3 nucleotides: TGTGCCAGCACCCTCGGGGCGGTCTATGGCTACACCTTC.

The chain has TRBV2 and TRBJ1-6; 8 nucleotides align to TRBD1. This CDR3 has 16 amino acids. The V and J ends lost 6 bases and 6 bases, in that order; junction bases with no gene match: 10. Germline CDR1 is SNHLY and CDR2 is FYNNEI. As DNA, the CDR3 is TGTGCCAGCAGACCATACCGACAGGGGCCTAATTCACCCCTCCACTTT. Protein sequence: CASRPYRQGPNSPLHF.

This chain connects TRBV30 to TRBJ2-3; TRBD1 agrees at 11 bases. Per germline, CDR1 GTSNPN and CDR2 SVGIG (reference sequence). V was clipped by 4 bases and J by 4 bases; unmatched bases: 10. CDR3 length: 16 amino acids. The CDR3 DNA sequence: TGTGCCTGGATCCGACCGGGACAGGGGGGCTCAGATACGCAGTATTTT. Its translation: CAWIRPGQGGSDTQYF.

The chain recombines TRBV7-9 with TRBJ1-1; D unclear. Germline loops: CDR1 SEHNR, CDR2 FQNEAQ (reference sequence). The CDR3 covers 16 residues. V shed 3 bases and J shed 1 base, with 15 bases lying between them. Here the CDR3 reads CASSFLGSIRNTEAFF. CDR3 in DNA: TGTGCCAGCAGCTTTTTGGGGAGCATACGGAACACTGAAGCTTTCTTT.

The gene calls are TRBV4-1 and TRBJ1-5, with 9 nucleotides matching TRBD1. The V gene's germline CDR1 is MGHRA and CDR2 YSYEKL. The junction had 5 bases not matched to a gene; V was cut back by 4 bases and J by 4 bases. The CDR3 sequence is 15 residues long. Here the CDR3 reads CASSPGQGPNQPQHF. The CDR3, as DNA: TGCGCCAGCAGCCCCGGACAGGGGCCTAATCAGCCCCAGCATTTT.

This clonotype was observed once. The rearrangement links TRBV5-6 to TRBJ1-1; D remains ambiguous. Trimming left V 3 bases short and J 4 bases short, with 10 bases between. The germline CDR1 and CDR2 sequences are SGHDT and YYEEEE. CDR3 length: 13 amino acids. The CDR3 coding sequence is TGTGCCAGCAGCTCCCCCTTAGCCACTGAAGCTTTCTTT. Protein sequence: CASSSPLATEAFF.

CDR3 sequence reads: CSASEGADPFTYEQYF. CDR3 nucleotides: TGCAGTGCTAGCGAAGGGGCTGACCCCTTCACCTACGAGCAGTACTTC. V gene TRBV20-1 combines with J gene TRBJ2-7; D might be TRBD1 (5 bases). Per the germline V gene, CDR1 is DFQATT and CDR2 is SNEGSKA (reference sequence). This CDR3 is built from 16 residues. The V end lost 3 bases, the J end lost 2 bases, and 20 bases lay between the germline ends.

This chain connects TRBV9 to TRBJ1-2; tentatively, D is TRBD1 (5 bases). Germline CDR1 and CDR2: SGDLS and YYNGEE. Trimming pared 4 bases from V and 6 bases from J, leaving 10 bases between. The length of the CDR3 is 12 residues. The CDR3 DNA reads TGTGCCAGCAGCCAGGGAGCCGATGGCTACACCTTC. Its translation is CASSQGADGYTF.

This chain uses TRBV4-1 with TRBJ1-5; maybe TRBD1 (5 bases). Germline V gene sequence: CDR1 MGHRA, CDR2 YSYEKL. The CDR3 loop spans 16 amino acids. V was trimmed by 1 base and J by 2 bases, leaving 12 bases between them. The CDR3 spells CASSQGLTQGNQPQHF. CDR3 DNA: TGCGCCAGCAGCCAAGGCTTAACACAGGGCAATCAGCCCCAGCATTTT.

This chain joins TRBV4-1 and TRBJ2-5, with D perhaps given as TRBD1 or TRBD2 (6 bases each). With 2 bases removed from V and 5 bases from J, the gap between germline ends came to 12 bases. From germline, CDR1 is MGHRA and CDR2 YSYEKL. The CDR3 consists of 14 residues. CDR3 loop: CASSQLDSGETQYF. CDR3 coding DNA: TGCGCCAGCAGCCAACTGGACAGCGGGGAGACCCAGTACTTC.

The chain recombines TRBV29-1 with TRBJ2-1; 8 bases are shared with TRBD1. V was pared by 3 bases and J by 4 bases, with 2 bases of the junction left unmatched. Germline V lookup: CDR1 SQVTM, CDR2 ANQGSEA. The CDR3 runs to 13 residues. Here the CDR3 DNA reads TGCAGCGTTGAGGGGACAGGTTACAATGAGCAGTTCTTC. This codes for CSVEGTGYNEQFF.

The V call is TRBV30, the J call TRBJ1-5, with a possible D match to TRBD1 (5 bases). V lost 4 bases to trimming and J lost 2 bases, with 21 bases between them. From germline, CDR1 is GTSNPN and CDR2 SVGIG (reference sequence). The CDR3 runs 17 residues. The CDR3 DNA sequence: TGTGCCTGGAATCTGGGCAGGGAATTTGAATGCAATCAGCCCCAGCATTTT. The encoded protein is CAWNLGREFECNQPQHF. The variable domain in full, with the rest retrieved from reference TRBV30 and TRBJ1-5, is SQTIHQWPATLVQPVGSPLSLECTVEGTSNPNLYWYRQAAGRGLQLLFYSVGIGQISSEVPQNLSASRPQDRQFILSSKKLLLSDSGFYLCAWNLGREFECNQPQHFGDGTRLSIL.

The chain has TRBV6-5 and TRBJ2-3; D is possibly TRBD2 (6 bases). The CDR3 is 13 residues long. Germline V CDR1 and CDR2: MNHEY, SVGAGI. Trimming removed 2 bases at V and 10 bases at J, with 13 bases between. The DNA of the CDR3 is TGTGCCAGCAGTTACGGCGGGGAGGAGGCGCAGTATTTT. Protein sequence: CASSYGGEEAQYF.

The chain employs TRBV11-2 and TRBJ2-3; no firm D call. Germline CDR1 reads SGHAT; CDR2 reads FQNNGV. The CDR3 covers 12 residues. V was cut by 3 bases and J by 3 bases, with 4 bases left in between. The DNA for the CDR3 is TGTGCCAGCAGCTTCACGACAGATACGCAGTATTTT. Protein sequence: CASSFTTDTQYF.

This rearrangement joins TRBV12-5 to TRBJ2-3; D is unresolved. V was shortened by 2 bases and J by 8 bases, with 14 bases between the two germline ends. This CDR3 contains 14 residues. Germline lookup yields CDR1 LGHNT and CDR2 FRNRAP. This CDR3 reads CASGLPPPLGTQYF. CDR3 nucleotide sequence: TGTGCTAGTGGTTTGCCGCCCCCTCTGGGTACGCAGTATTTT.

The chain is built from TRBV7-9 and TRBJ2-7, with D uncertain. Trimming stripped 6 bases from V and 2 bases from J, with 8 bases between. CDR1 and CDR2 from the germline V gene are SEHNR and FQNEAQ (reference sequence). The CDR3 is made up of 12 amino acids. CDR3 loop: CASSLGAYEQYF. In DNA form, the CDR3 reads TGTGCCAGCAGTCTAGGAGCCTACGAGCAGTACTTC.

The V gene is TRBV11-2, the J gene TRBJ1-2; TRBD1 matches 9 bases. The CDR3 contains 14 residues. The trim removed 5 bases at V and 6 bases at J, leaving 7 bases unmatched. CDR1 and CDR2 from the germline V gene are SGHAT and FQNNGV. This chain's CDR3 is CASSLDRGFDGYTF. The DNA for the CDR3 is TGTGCCAGCAGCCTGGACAGGGGATTTGATGGCTACACCTTC.